Listed here are 32 T cell receptor beta chains from one sample, sequenced in a study of blood T cell repertoires in COVID-19. Profiled with immunoSEQ multiplex PCR; TCRdb holds only in-frame clones, not every one. The sample consists of about 180,000 clones, approximately 89% of them appearing once. Sequenced material: peripheral blood. These receptors came from a man aged 35-49 years with active or convalescent COVID-19.

Of note for this clone: Relative to the germline gene, one junction end is altered; a read error may explain this. The rearrangement joins TRBV19 to TRBJ2-5, with D perhaps matching TRBD1 (6 bases). The CDR3 spans 14 residues. The germline CDR1 and CDR2 sequences are LNHDA and SQIVND (reference sequence). CDR3 in DNA: TGTGCCAGTAGTACGGAACAGGGTCAAGCGACCCAGTACTTC. Translating it yields CASSTEQGQATQYF. Full variable domain (remainder filled in from reference TRBV19 and TRBJ2-5): DGGITQSPKYLFRKEGQNVTLSCEQNLNHDAMYWYRQDPGQGLRLIYYSQIVNDFQKGDIAEGYSVSREKKESFPLTVTSAQKNPTAFYLCASSTEQGQATQYFGPGTRLLVL.

This clone was found a few times. The chain couples TRBV13 to TRBJ1-2; D unclear. Trimming took 3 bases from V and 8 from J, leaving 16 bases between them. The CDR3 has 14 amino acids. The germline gives CDR1 PRHDT, CDR2 FYEKMQ (reference sequence). The CDR3 region is CASSLEALGFGYTF. The CDR3 DNA reads as TGTGCCAGCAGCTTGGAGGCTTTGGGGTTCGGCTACACCTTC.

The V and J genes are TRBV3-1 (or the pseudogene TRBV3-2) and TRBJ1-5, with 8 bases matching TRBD1. With V trimmed by 1 base and J by 15 bases, 5 bases remained unmatched. In germline, CDR1 is LGHDT, CDR2 YNNKEL (reference sequence). The CDR3 covers 12 residues. The CDR3 DNA reads as TGTGCCAGCAGCCAAGGACAGGGGCGCCGGCATTTT. Translating gives CASSQGQGRRHF.

This chain links TRBV9 with TRBJ2-1, with 11 bases matching TRBD2. The J segment lost 9 bases and the V segment lost 0 bases, leaving 2 bases of the junction unmatched. Germline CDR1 and CDR2: SGDLS and YYNGEE. The CDR3 is 14 amino acids. The CDR3 DNA is TGTGCCAGCAGCGTAGGGCTAGCGGGGGGTGAGCAGTTCTTC. Protein sequence: CASSVGLAGGEQFF.

The V call is TRBV30, the J call TRBJ2-3; TRBD2 is a possible D gene (5 bases). There are 14 residues in the CDR3. V gave up 5 bases and J gave up 2 bases, with 14 bases separating them. Germline CDR1 GTSNPN, CDR2 SVGIG (reference sequence). CDR3 sequence reads: CAWADFRFTDTQYF. For the CDR3, the DNA is TGTGCCTGGGCGGACTTCAGATTCACAGATACGCAGTATTTT.

The rearrangement joins TRBV20-1 to TRBJ2-1, with D possibly matching TRBD2 (5 bases). Germline V gene sequence: CDR1 DFQATT, CDR2 SNEGSKA (reference sequence). Trimming took off 3 bases at V and 13 bases at J, with 13 bases between the two ends. CDR3 size: 11 residues. CDR3 nucleotide sequence: TGCAGTGCTAGTCCGAGGGCTTTCCAGTTCTTC. It specifies CSASPRAFQFF.

V usage is TRBV2 and J usage is TRBJ2-3; tentatively, D is TRBD2 (6 bases). The CDR3 length is 15 residues. The ends were cut back, 4 bases at V and 5 bases at J, with 16 bases in the middle. CDR1 and CDR2 (germline): SNHLY, FYNNEI. CDR3 sequence: CASSAGGTGGDTQYF. Written as DNA, the CDR3 is TGTGCCAGCAGTGCTGGGGGGACCGGGGGAGATACGCAGTATTTT.

J is TRBJ2-5 and V is TRBV7-9, with D tentatively TRBD2 (5 bases). Trimming left V 5 bases short and J 5 bases short, with 15 bases between. Germline-derived CDR1 and CDR2 are SEHNR and FQNEAQ (reference sequence). The CDR3 covers 14 residues. CDR3 sequence reads: CASSLGGLGETQYF. The CDR3, as DNA: TGTGCCAGCAGCCTCGGCGGGTTAGGTGAGACCCAGTACTTC.

V and J are TRBV6-1 and TRBJ1-2; D gene unclear. Germline CDR1 and CDR2: MNHNS and SASEGT. V lost 0 bases to trimming and J lost 8 bases, with 13 bases between them. The CDR3 has 14 residues. The CDR3 DNA sequence: TGTGCCAGCAGTGAAGCGGGCGGGAAGCCGGGCTACACCTTC. This codes for CASSEAGGKPGYTF.

This rearrangement joins TRBV9 to TRBJ2-5; 11 nucleotides align to TRBD2. J was trimmed by 4 bases and V by 3 bases; bases with no gene match: 5. Germline V gene sequence: CDR1 SGDLS, CDR2 YYNGEE. The CDR3 length is 15 residues. CDR3 protein: CASSALTSGGETQYF. CDR3 nucleotides: TGTGCCAGCAGCGCTTTAACTAGCGGGGGAGAGACCCAGTACTTC.

This chain joins TRBV25-1 and TRBJ1-1; 8 bases agree with TRBD1. V shed 6 bases, J shed 1 base, and the junction held 7 bases outside the gene matches. This CDR3 contains 15 residues. Per germline, CDR1 MGHDK and CDR2 SYGVNS. The CDR3: CASRGQGATNTEAFF. The CDR3 DNA reads TGTGCCAGCAGAGGACAGGGAGCAACGAACACTGAAGCTTTCTTT.

This rearrangement joins TRBV2 to TRBJ1-1, with a possible D match to TRBD1 (6 bases). V was trimmed by 3 bases and J by 4 bases, leaving 15 bases between them. Germline V gene lookup returns CDR1 SNHLY and CDR2 FYNNEI. This CDR3 contains 15 residues. The chain's CDR3 is CASSDRGAAGTEAFF. The DNA for the CDR3 is TGTGCCAGCAGTGACAGGGGTGCGGCAGGCACTGAAGCTTTCTTT.

The chain combines TRBV3-1 (or the pseudogene TRBV3-2) with TRBJ2-1; perhaps TRBD1 as D (5 bases). The V and J ends lost 0 bases and 15 bases respectively, with 9 bases between them. The CDR3 extends over 11 amino acids. The germline V gene has CDR1 LGHDT and CDR2 YNNKEL (reference sequence). The CDR3 spells CASSQDGAAFF. The CDR3 bases are TGTGCCAGCAGCCAAGATGGGGCGGCGTTCTTC.

CDR3 region: CASSQGSRSSYNEQFF. DNA of the CDR3: TGCGCCAGCAGCCAAGGGAGCCGATCATCCTACAATGAGCAGTTCTTC. This sequence joins TRBV4-1 and TRBJ2-1; D is undetermined. The CDR3 covers 16 residues. The V end lost 1 base, the J end lost 1 base, and 11 bases lay between the germline ends. Germline V gene sequence: CDR1 MGHRA, CDR2 YSYEKL.

A few counts support this clone. The V call is TRBV5-5, the J call TRBJ1-2; 8 nucleotides line up with TRBD1. The CDR3 has 14 amino acids. CDR1 SGHKS and CDR2 YYEKEE come from the germline V gene (reference sequence). V was clipped by 2 bases and J by 4 bases; unmatched bases: 4. In DNA, the CDR3 is TGTGCCAGCAGCTTCCCAGGGGGCGGCTATGGCTACACCTTC. Translating it yields CASSFPGGGYGYTF.

The chain recombines TRBV7-9 with TRBJ2-5, with TRBD2 identical over 10 bases. The CDR3 is 17 residues long. The J segment lost 2 bases and the V segment lost 5 bases, leaving 11 bases of the junction unmatched. Germline V gene data show CDR1 as SEHNR and CDR2 as FQNEAQ (reference sequence). CDR3 DNA: TGTGCCAGCAGCAAACTCGTGAAGCGGGGGGGGCAAGAGACCCAGTACTTC. Its protein is CASSKLVKRGGQETQYF.

The CDR3 here is CASSSSGTANADGYTF. The CDR3, as DNA: TGCGCCAGCAGCTCCTCCGGGACAGCGAATGCGGATGGCTACACCTTC. The rearrangement joins TRBV5-1 to TRBJ1-2; TRBD1 matches at 7 bases. V was pared by 3 bases and J by 6 bases, with 14 bases of the junction left unmatched. The CDR3 totals 16 residues. Germline V gene sequence: CDR1 SGHRS, CDR2 YFSETQ.

The gene calls are TRBV11-2 and TRBJ2-7, with 12 positions matching TRBD1. CDR1 is SGHAT, CDR2 FQNNGV, per germline. After removal of 6 bases from V and 4 bases from J, the junction contained 13 bases not matched to a gene. The CDR3 totals 17 residues. The CDR3 DNA follows: TGTGCCAGCAGTTCTCAGGGACAGGGGGCTAGAGGGTACGAGCAGTACTTC. Protein sequence: CASSSQGQGARGYEQYF. The full variable domain, with the rest looked up from reference TRBV11-2 and TRBJ2-7, is EAGVAQSPRYKIIEKRQSVAFWCNPISGHATLYWYQQILGQGPKLLIQFQNNGVVDDSQLPKDRFSAERLKGVDSTLKIQPAKLEDSAVYLCASSSQGQGARGYEQYFGPGTRLTVT.

This clone was counted only a few times. J is TRBJ2-1 and V is TRBV7-2; no clear D. This CDR3 is built from 15 residues. V lost 5 bases and J 0 bases, leaving 11 bases between the germline ends. CDR1 is SGHTA, CDR2 FQGNSA, per germline. The CDR3 sequence: CASSPSRYSYNEQFF. The DNA of the CDR3 is TGTGCCAGCAGCCCATCTAGATACTCCTACAATGAGCAGTTCTTC.

The genes are TRBV6-5 and TRBJ1-1; 7 bases are shared with TRBD1. CDR3 size: 14 residues. The germline V gene has CDR1 MNHEY and CDR2 SVGAGI. J was trimmed by 4 bases and V by 0 bases; bases with no gene match: 2. CDR3 amino acids: CASSYSNRGTEAFF. CDR3 in DNA: TGTGCCAGCAGTTACTCCAACAGGGGCACTGAAGCTTTCTTT.

Comment on this clone: Given the absence of the conserved phenylalanine or tryptophan at the CDR3 end, a read error is likely. V is TRBV6-2 or TRBV6-3 and J is TRBJ1-1; D is unclear. Per germline, CDR1 MNHEY and CDR2 SVGEGT. The CDR3 is 12 residues long. V was shortened by 5 bases and J by 4 bases, with 8 bases between the two germline ends. The CDR3 DNA follows: TGTGCCAGCAGTCGACTCGCCACTGAAGCTTTCCTT. Amino acid sequence: CASSRLATEAFL.

Only a few counts were recorded for this clone. The V call is TRBV2, the J call TRBJ2-5; 8 bases match TRBD1. CDR1 and CDR2 from the germline V gene are SNHLY and FYNNEI. This CDR3 spans 14 amino acids. V gave up 4 bases and J gave up 4 bases; unmatched junction bases: 5. Written as DNA, the CDR3 is TGTGCCAGCAGTGCGGACAGGGCGGGAGAGACCCAGTACTTC. The encoded protein is CASSADRAGETQYF.

CDR3 nucleotides: TGCGCCAGCAGCTTGGGGGGCGCATCCAAAAACATTCAGTACTTC. It encodes CASSLGGASKNIQYF. The chain uses TRBV5-1 and TRBJ2-4, with D maybe TRBD1 (5 bases). This CDR3 is 15 amino acids long. Germline V gene lookup returns CDR1 SGHRS and CDR2 YFSETQ. Trimming cost V 0 bases and J 2 bases, with 9 bases left between them.

The chain combines TRBV2 with TRBJ2-7, with 7 positions matching TRBD1. This CDR3 comprises 13 residues. Per the germline V gene, CDR1 is SNHLY and CDR2 is FYNNEI. The ends lost 6 bases at V and 5 bases at J; junction bases unmatched: 7. As DNA, the CDR3 is TGTGCCAGCAGGGACAACAGGGGCAACGAGCAGTACTTC. This sequence encodes CASRDNRGNEQYF.

The chain has TRBV7-6 and TRBJ2-7; TRBD1 agrees at 9 bases. With V trimmed by 4 bases and J by 5 bases, 6 bases remained unmatched. The germline V gene has CDR1 SGHVS and CDR2 FNYEAQ. This CDR3 has 14 amino acids. CDR3 residues: CASSSRTGVHEQYF. The CDR3 bases are TGTGCCAGCAGCTCGCGGACAGGGGTACACGAGCAGTACTTC.

The CDR3 DNA sequence: TGTGCCAGCAGTCGCCAGGGAATTTCCTACGAGCAGTACTTC. This encodes CASSRQGISYEQYF. The genes are TRBV2 and TRBJ2-7; possibly TRBD1 for D (5 bases). CDR3 length: 14 residues. Trimming took 5 bases from V and 1 from J, leaving 12 bases between them. From germline, CDR1 is SNHLY and CDR2 FYNNEI. The whole variable domain, remainder taken from reference TRBV2 and TRBJ2-7, is EPEVTQTPSHQVTQMGQEVILRCVPISNHLYFYWYRQILGQKVEFLVSFYNNEISEKSEIFDDQFSVERPDGSNFTLKIRSTKLEDSAMYFCASSRQGISYEQYFGPGTRLTVT.

The rearrangement links TRBV27 to TRBJ2-5, with 8 bases lining up with TRBD2. Trimming cost V 6 bases and J 2 bases; bases outside gene matches: 11. Germline V CDR1 and CDR2: MNHEY, SMNVEV (reference sequence). The CDR3 loop spans 16 amino acids. CDR3 nucleotides: TGTGCCAGCAGAGCTGGGGCGGGGGGCCGACAAGAGACCCAGTACTTC. Protein: CASRAGAGGRQETQYF.

The chain links TRBV6-5 to TRBJ1-5; 7 nucleotides match TRBD1. The CDR3 has 14 residues. Germline V gene lookup returns CDR1 MNHEY and CDR2 SVGAGI. Losses at the gene ends were 6 bases for V and 7 bases for J; bases not matched to a gene: 9. For the CDR3, the DNA is TGTGCCAGCAGCTCGACAGGGTTTGGGCAGCCCCAGCATTTT. This gives the protein CASSSTGFGQPQHF.

The V call is TRBV2, the J call TRBJ1-4; 7 nucleotides match TRBD1. V dropped 6 bases and J dropped 7; count of bases not matched to a gene: 5. Germline values: CDR1 SNHLY, CDR2 FYNNEI. The CDR3 covers 13 residues. The CDR3 DNA sequence: TGTGCCAGCAGACAGGGGATCTTTGAAAAACTGTTTTTT. Its protein product is CASRQGIFEKLFF.

This clone was seen a handful of times. This sequence joins TRBV29-1 and TRBJ2-3; TRBD2 aligns across 7 bases. Unmatched junction bases numbered 7, after V lost 7 bases and J lost 3 bases. There are 13 residues in the CDR3. Germline CDR1 and CDR2: SQVTM and ANQGSEA. Here the CDR3 reads CSAGSGGTDTQYF. CDR3 DNA sequence: TGCAGCGCAGGTTCGGGGGGTACAGATACGCAGTATTTT.

The chain employs TRBV7-2 and TRBJ1-2; 9 nucleotides match TRBD1. Trimming took 3 bases from V and 3 from J; bases not matched to a gene: 8. The germline CDR1 and CDR2 sequences are SGHTA and FQGNSA. The CDR3 has 16 residues. The CDR3 coding sequence is TGTGCCAGCAGCTTGTCTTCGGGACAGGGAGACTATGGCTACACCTTC. Protein sequence: CASSLSSGQGDYGYTF.

V is TRBV5-6 and J is TRBJ1-1; 7 nucleotides agree with TRBD1. The CDR3 has 14 residues. Losses at the gene ends were 4 bases for V and 6 bases for J; bases not matched to a gene: 9. Germline CDR1 SGHDT, CDR2 YYEEEE. CDR3 sequence reads: CASSMGQSISEAFF. Here the CDR3 DNA reads TGTGCCAGCAGCATGGGACAGTCCATATCTGAAGCTTTCTTT.